The 21 T cell receptor beta chains below come from one sample, sequenced in a study of a mutant IDH1 vaccine in newly diagnosed glioma. Specified time point: week 5, during vaccination. Alongside topical imiquimod, each dose of vaccine comprised 300 ug of mutant IDH1 20-mer peptide. The protocol was immunoSEQ multiplex PCR, while the TCRdb copy is restricted to in-frame clones and leaves out a portion. Of tens of thousands of clones listed, around 80% are singletons. Their target antigens are unknown. The source was PBMCs, collected from a glioma patient whose treatment included an IDH1 peptide vaccine. The receptors were gathered from a woman in her forties or fifties with glioma.

The chain joins TRBV7-6 to TRBJ1-5; 7 bases agree with TRBD1. The germline CDR1 and CDR2 sequences are SGHVS and FNYEAQ. Trimming took 3 bases from V and 4 from J; bases not matched to a gene: 0. CDR3 length equals 13 residues. DNA for the CDR3: TGTGCCAGCAGCTTGGGACAGAATCAGCCCCAGCATTTT. Encoded protein: CASSLGQNQPQHF.

J is TRBJ1-1 and V is TRBV29-1, with D unresolved. There are 12 residues in the CDR3. Germline lookup yields CDR1 SQVTM and CDR2 ANQGSEA. The germline V and J ends were trimmed by 4 bases and 0 bases, with 6 bases remaining between them. CDR3 residues: CSVVRLNTEAFF. Here the CDR3 DNA reads TGCAGCGTTGTTCGACTGAACACTGAAGCTTTCTTT.

The CDR3 DNA reads as TGTGCCAGCAGCTTGGGACTCACCTACGAGCAGTACTTC. Encoded protein: CASSLGLTYEQYF. This rearrangement joins TRBV5-5 to TRBJ2-7; D remains unclear. Germline CDR1 is SGHKS and CDR2 is YYEKEE (reference sequence). This CDR3 has 13 amino acids. V was clipped by 0 bases and J by 2 bases, with 6 bases between them.

The CDR3 bases are TGCGCCAGCAGCTTGACCCTCTACGAGCAGTACTTC. Protein: CASSLTLYEQYF. This rearrangement joins TRBV5-1 to TRBJ2-7; D is undetermined. Deletions cut 1 base from V and 3 bases from J, with 5 bases between. Germline values: CDR1 SGHRS, CDR2 YFSETQ. The CDR3 covers 12 residues.

The gene calls are TRBV19 and TRBJ1-3; 8 nucleotides agree with TRBD1. CDR1 and CDR2 from the germline V gene are LNHDA and SQIVND (reference sequence). V lost 5 bases to trimming and J lost 4 bases; unmatched junction nucleotides: 4. This CDR3 is built from 14 residues. The CDR3 reads CASSSRGRGNTIYF. The CDR3 DNA sequence: TGTGCCAGTAGTTCCAGGGGGCGGGGAAACACCATATATTTT.

The CDR3 sequence is CASSTGDDHTEAFF. The DNA of the CDR3 is TGTGCCAGCAGCACCGGTGACGACCACACTGAAGCTTTCTTT. This chain links TRBV11-2 with TRBJ1-1; D unclear. The CDR3 extends over 14 amino acids. CDR1 SGHAT and CDR2 FQNNGV come from the germline V gene. V was trimmed by 5 bases and J by 3 bases, leaving 13 bases between them. Looking up the rest from reference TRBV11-2 and TRBJ1-1 gives the full variable domain: EAGVAQSPRYKIIEKRQSVAFWCNPISGHATLYWYQQILGQGPKLLIQFQNNGVVDDSQLPKDRFSAERLKGVDSTLKIQPAKLEDSAVYLCASSTGDDHTEAFFGQGTRLTVV.

This rearrangement joins TRBV27 to TRBJ1-1; no reliable D call. Germline V gene lookup returns CDR1 MNHEY and CDR2 SMNVEV (reference sequence). Trimming cost V 5 bases and J 1 base, with 14 bases left between them. This CDR3 is built from 15 residues. The CDR3 spells CASSPSRPKNTEAFF. The CDR3 nucleotides read TGTGCCAGCAGTCCATCGCGACCGAAGAACACTGAAGCTTTCTTT.

The rearrangement joins TRBV7-9 to TRBJ1-2, with a tentative D call TRBD1 (5 bases). This CDR3 has 15 amino acids. The V end was cut by 1 base, the J end by 1 base, with 10 bases between. Germline V gene data show CDR1 as SEHNR and CDR2 as FQNEAQ (reference sequence). CDR3 DNA sequence: TGTGCCAGCAGCTTAGTTGACAGCCGTAACTATGGCTACACCTTC. As protein: CASSLVDSRNYGYTF. Based on the CDR3 plus reference TRBV7-9 and TRBJ1-2, the full variable domain is DTGVSQNPRHKITKRGQNVTFRCDPISEHNRLYWYRQTLGQGPEFLTYFQNEAQLEKSRLLSDRFSAERPKGSFSTLEIQRTEQGDSAMYLCASSLVDSRNYGYTFGSGTRLTVV.

This clone was seen a handful of times. The chain employs TRBV7-9 and TRBJ1-2, with a weak D call TRBD1 (6 bases). The V and J ends lost 5 bases and 8 bases respectively, with 21 bases between them. Germline V gene lookup returns CDR1 SEHNR and CDR2 FQNEAQ (reference sequence). This CDR3 has 15 amino acids. CDR3 sequence (DNA): TGTGCCAGCAGCCAATCCGTCGGCCAGGGGACAGGCTACACCTTC. Translated: CASSQSVGQGTGYTF.

The V gene is TRBV7-2, the J gene TRBJ2-3, with D possibly being TRBD1 (5 bases). The CDR3 loop spans 18 amino acids. Germline assignment: CDR1 SGHTA and CDR2 FQGNSA. Trimming took 5 bases from V and 5 from J, leaving 26 bases between them. This CDR3 is CASSQRAGNFIGRDTQYF. The CDR3 DNA reads as TGTGCCAGCAGCCAAAGGGCAGGGAACTTTATCGGCCGAGATACGCAGTATTTT.

This clone was seen a few times. This chain connects TRBV19 to TRBJ1-2, with a weak D call TRBD1 (5 bases). CDR1 and CDR2 (germline): LNHDA, SQIVND (reference sequence). Trimming removed 8 bases at V and 7 bases at J, with 11 bases between. This CDR3 contains 11 residues. The CDR3 DNA reads as TGTGCCAGTGGGCCAACAGGTGGCTACACCTTC. Residues: CASGPTGGYTF. The full variable domain, with the rest looked up from reference TRBV19 and TRBJ1-2, is DGGITQSPKYLFRKEGQNVTLSCEQNLNHDAMYWYRQDPGQGLRLIYYSQIVNDFQKGDIAEGYSVSREKKESFPLTVTSAQKNPTAFYLCASGPTGGYTFGSGTRLTVV.

CDR3 bases: TGTGCCAGCAGCTCCAGGGGGGGGCCGAGGGACGAGCAGTACTTC. Protein product: CASSSRGGPRDEQYF. The chain has TRBV7-9 and TRBJ2-7; D may be TRBD1 or TRBD2 (7 bases each). Trimming cost V 4 bases and J 5 bases, with 18 bases left between them. This CDR3 has 15 residues. CDR1 and CDR2 from the germline V gene are SEHNR and FQNEAQ (reference sequence).

This chain links TRBV5-1 with TRBJ1-5, with 7 bases that match TRBD1. Unmatched junction bases numbered 8, after V lost 5 bases and J lost 6 bases. The CDR3 has 14 residues. Germline lookup yields CDR1 SGHRS and CDR2 YFSETQ. CDR3 nucleotide sequence: TGCGCCAGCAGTCAAGGGACAGAAGGTCAGCCCCAGCATTTT. It encodes CASSQGTEGQPQHF.

The chain uses TRBV5-1 and TRBJ2-4, with 8 bases fitting TRBD2. This CDR3 has 15 residues. V shed 3 bases and J 5 bases; nucleotides not matched to a gene: 7. From germline, CDR1 is SGHRS and CDR2 YFSETQ. CDR3 DNA sequence: TGCGCCAGCAGCTCCGCGGGGGGTAGGCAAAACATTCAGTACTTC. Its translation is CASSSAGGRQNIQYF.

This rearrangement joins TRBV18 to TRBJ1-2; D possibly corresponds to TRBD1 (5 bases). V was shortened by 3 bases and J by 6 bases, with 20 bases between the two germline ends. CDR1 KGHSH and CDR2 LQKENI come from the germline V gene. The length of the CDR3 is 16 residues. In DNA, the CDR3 is TGTGCCAGCTCACCTACTCTCGGGCAGGGCTTAGATGGCTACACCTTC. The encoded protein is CASSPTLGQGLDGYTF. Based on the CDR3 plus reference TRBV18 and TRBJ1-2, the full variable domain is NAGVMQNPRHLVRRRGQEARLRCSPMKGHSHVYWYRQLPEEGLKFMVYLQKENIIDESGMPKERFSAEFPKEGPSILRIQQVVRGDSAAYFCASSPTLGQGLDGYTFGSGTRLTVV.

The J gene is TRBJ1-1, the V gene TRBV19, with D maybe TRBD1 (6 bases). The CDR3 runs to 18 residues. CDR1 and CDR2 from the germline V gene are LNHDA and SQIVND (reference sequence). Trimming left V 1 base short and J 1 base short, with 19 bases between. The CDR3 is CASSIGLGMGGTNTEAFF. Here the CDR3 DNA reads TGTGCCAGTAGTATAGGGCTGGGAATGGGGGGCACGAACACTGAAGCTTTCTTT.

The V gene is TRBV5-1, the J gene TRBJ1-1, with D tentatively TRBD1 (5 bases). The CDR3 has 13 residues. V shed 5 bases and J shed 3 bases, with 11 bases lying between them. Per the germline V gene, CDR1 is SGHRS and CDR2 is YFSETQ. CDR3 in amino acids: CASRARGDTEAFF. The CDR3 nucleotides read TGCGCCAGCAGGGCGAGGGGTGACACTGAAGCTTTCTTT.

The chain couples TRBV5-1 to TRBJ1-4; perhaps TRBD1 as D (6 bases). The CDR3 has 16 residues. CDR1 and CDR2 from the germline V gene are SGHRS and YFSETQ. The ends were cut back, 2 bases at V and 2 bases at J, with 13 bases in the middle. CDR3 loop: CASSLGGATTNEKLFF. The CDR3 DNA reads TGCGCCAGCAGCTTAGGGGGGGCAACGACTAATGAAAAACTGTTTTTT.

V is TRBV28 and J is TRBJ2-2; a weak D match, TRBD1 (5 bases). Per germline, CDR1 MDHEN and CDR2 SYDVKM. This CDR3 spans 14 amino acids. V lost 4 bases and J 5 bases, leaving 11 bases between the germline ends. The CDR3 reads CASSSLRGTGELFF. The DNA of the CDR3 is TGTGCCAGCAGTTCACTAAGGGGAACCGGGGAGCTGTTTTTT.

The genes are TRBV6-5 and TRBJ2-2; 8 nucleotides align to TRBD1. Germline CDR1 MNHEY, CDR2 SVGAGI. The CDR3 has 16 residues. V was pared by 0 bases and J by 6 bases, with 6 bases of the junction left unmatched. CDR3: CASSYSTGVRSGELFF. For the CDR3, the DNA is TGTGCCAGCAGTTACTCGACAGGGGTTAGGTCCGGGGAGCTGTTTTTT.

The rearrangement joins TRBV5-1 to TRBJ1-1; D unresolved. Germline CDR1 is SGHRS and CDR2 is YFSETQ. The length of the CDR3 is 13 residues. V was shortened by 4 bases and J by 1 base, with 8 bases between the two germline ends. CDR3 DNA sequence: TGCGCCAGCAGCCCGGGCCAGAACACTGAAGCTTTCTTT. Translated, it gives CASSPGQNTEAFF.